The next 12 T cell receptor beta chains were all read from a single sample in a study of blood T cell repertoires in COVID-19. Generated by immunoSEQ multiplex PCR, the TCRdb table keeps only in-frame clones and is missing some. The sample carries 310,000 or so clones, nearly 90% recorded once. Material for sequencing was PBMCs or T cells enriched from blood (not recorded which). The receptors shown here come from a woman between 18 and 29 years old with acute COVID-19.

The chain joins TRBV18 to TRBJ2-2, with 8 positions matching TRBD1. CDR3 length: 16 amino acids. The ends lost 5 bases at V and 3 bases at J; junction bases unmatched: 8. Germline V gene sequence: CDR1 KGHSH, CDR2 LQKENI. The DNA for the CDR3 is TGTGCCAGCTCAACCCAGGGGGCAGGGGACACCGGGGAGCTGTTTTTT. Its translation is CASSTQGAGDTGELFF.

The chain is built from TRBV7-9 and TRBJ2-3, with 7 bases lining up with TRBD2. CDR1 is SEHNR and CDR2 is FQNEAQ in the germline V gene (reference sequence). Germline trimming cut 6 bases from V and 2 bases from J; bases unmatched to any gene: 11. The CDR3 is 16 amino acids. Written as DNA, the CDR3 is TGTGCCAGCAGGCCTCAACTAGCGACCTCCACAGATACGCAGTATTTT. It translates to CASRPQLATSTDTQYF.

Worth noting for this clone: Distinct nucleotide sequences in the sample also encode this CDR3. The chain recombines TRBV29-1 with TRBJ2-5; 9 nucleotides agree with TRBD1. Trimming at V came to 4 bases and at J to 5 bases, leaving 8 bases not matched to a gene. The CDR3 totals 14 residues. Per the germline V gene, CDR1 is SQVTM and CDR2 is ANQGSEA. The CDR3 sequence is CSVGPQGAGETQYF. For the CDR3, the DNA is TGCAGCGTTGGGCCACAGGGGGCCGGGGAGACCCAGTACTTC.

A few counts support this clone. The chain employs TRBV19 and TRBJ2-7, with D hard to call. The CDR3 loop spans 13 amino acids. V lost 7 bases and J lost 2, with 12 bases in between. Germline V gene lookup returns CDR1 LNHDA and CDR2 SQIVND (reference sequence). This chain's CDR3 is CASTRGDAYEQYF. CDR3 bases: TGTGCCAGTACCCGAGGCGATGCCTACGAGCAGTACTTC.

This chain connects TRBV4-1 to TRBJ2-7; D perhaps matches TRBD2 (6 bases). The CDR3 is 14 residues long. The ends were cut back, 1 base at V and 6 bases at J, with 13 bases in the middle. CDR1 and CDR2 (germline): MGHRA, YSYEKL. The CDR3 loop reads CASSQVPSEGEQYF. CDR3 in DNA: TGCGCCAGCAGCCAAGTACCCTCGGAGGGCGAGCAGTACTTC.

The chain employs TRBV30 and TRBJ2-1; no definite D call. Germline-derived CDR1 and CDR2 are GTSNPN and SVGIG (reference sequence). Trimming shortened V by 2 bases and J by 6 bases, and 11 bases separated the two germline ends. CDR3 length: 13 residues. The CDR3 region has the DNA TGTGCCTGGAGTAAAGTAGTTGTCAATGAGCAGTTCTTC. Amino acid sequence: CAWSKVVVNEQFF.

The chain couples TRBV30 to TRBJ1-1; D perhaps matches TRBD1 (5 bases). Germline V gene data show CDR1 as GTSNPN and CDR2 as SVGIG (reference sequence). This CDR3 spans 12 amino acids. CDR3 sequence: CAGIRVNTEAFF. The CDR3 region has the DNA TGTGCGGGAATCAGGGTGAACACTGAAGCTTTCTTT.

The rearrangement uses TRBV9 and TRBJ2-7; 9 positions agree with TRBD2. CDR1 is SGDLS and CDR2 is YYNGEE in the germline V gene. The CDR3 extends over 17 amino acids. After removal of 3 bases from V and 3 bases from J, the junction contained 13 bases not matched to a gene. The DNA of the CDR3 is TGTGCCAGCAGCGGAGGATCGGGACTAGCAGATTTCTACGAGCAGTACTTC. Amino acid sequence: CASSGGSGLADFYEQYF.

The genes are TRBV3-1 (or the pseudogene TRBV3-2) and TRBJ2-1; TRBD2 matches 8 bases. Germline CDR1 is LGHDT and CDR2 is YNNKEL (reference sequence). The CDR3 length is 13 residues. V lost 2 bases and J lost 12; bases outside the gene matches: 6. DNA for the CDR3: TGTGCCAGCAGCCAATCGACTAGCGTCCCGCAGTTCTTC. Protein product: CASSQSTSVPQFF.

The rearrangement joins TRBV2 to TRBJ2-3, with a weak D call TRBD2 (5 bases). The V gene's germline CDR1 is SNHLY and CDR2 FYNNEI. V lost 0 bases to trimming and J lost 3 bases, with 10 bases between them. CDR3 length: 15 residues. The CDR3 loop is CASSEALPGTDTQYF. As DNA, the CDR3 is TGTGCCAGCAGTGAAGCGCTTCCGGGAACAGATACGCAGTATTTT.

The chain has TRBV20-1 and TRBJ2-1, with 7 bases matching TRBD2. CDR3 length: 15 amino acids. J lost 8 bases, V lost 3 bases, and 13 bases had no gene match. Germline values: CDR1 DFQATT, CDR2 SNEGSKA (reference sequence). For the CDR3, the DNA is TGCAGTGCTAGTTACCGGCGAGCGGGACTCGATGAGCAGTTCTTC. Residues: CSASYRRAGLDEQFF.

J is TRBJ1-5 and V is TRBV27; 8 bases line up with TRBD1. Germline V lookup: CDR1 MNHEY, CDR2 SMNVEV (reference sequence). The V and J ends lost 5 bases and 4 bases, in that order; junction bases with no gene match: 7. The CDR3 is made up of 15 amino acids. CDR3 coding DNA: TGTGCCAGCAGTCCCTACGACAGGGGAAATCAGCCCCAGCATTTT. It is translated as CASSPYDRGNQPQHF.